This T cell receptor beta chain came from a study of human T cells and chemical hapten exposure. Study details: Enrolled patients were predominantly female and had alopecia areata, totalis or universalis.

Each CDR3 protein is one row after TCRdb ran MiXCR on the RACE reads. The repertoire holds under 300,000 distinct CDR3 sequences, about 9% seen once, with 2% to 3% in the top ten. Study-level results: Donors' alopecia may make their immune response differ from healthy people's. A positive correlation with patch test score was shown by PT1 expanded TCR counts.

The time point was: pre-sensitization, week 0. Treatment in this sample: therapeutic diphenylcyclopropenone sensitization with weekly scalp DPC. Remarks on this clonotype: As yet, its antigen is unknown.

The sequenced sample was whole blood, obtained in connection with sensitization to the hapten diphenylcyclopropenone (DPC). This TCR was sampled from a middle-aged woman with alopecia areata. Some clones in this sample may be carry-over from other donors' samples.

The CDR3 protein is CASSTRTGDGYTF. The CDR3 bases are TGTGCCAGCAGCACCCGGACAGGGGATGGCTACACCTTC. V usage is TRBV3-1 and J usage is TRBJ1-2; 9 positions match TRBD1. Germline CDR1 reads LGHDT; CDR2 reads YNNKEL (reference sequence). CDR3 length: 13 residues. V dropped 5 bases and J dropped 6; count of bases not matched to a gene: 4.